The clone carrying this TCR beta chain has just one count. Its antigen is unidentified. The data were produced by immunoSEQ multiplex PCR, yet TCRdb's version contains in-frame clones alone and is incomplete. Of approximately 16,000 clones in the sample, under 95% are singletons; the top ten hold roughly 6.9%. Germline CDR1 is MNHEY and CDR2 is SVGAGI. Trimming at V came to 0 bases and at J to 2 bases, leaving 4 bases not matched to a gene. This CDR3 is 16 amino acids long. The data belong to a study of T cell repertoires in ileal Crohn's disease. The study's findings and limits: Mucosal expansions were suggested to be mainly CD8 T cells.

Specified time point: inflamed ileum from the surgical specimen. Sample: ileal tissue. The genes are TRBV6-5 and TRBJ1-2, with TRBD1 matching over 9 bases. This TCR derives from an adult with Crohn's disease. The CDR3 coding sequence is TGTGCCAGCAGTTACTCCGGGACAGGGTCCAACTATGGCTACACCTTC. It yields the protein CASSYSGTGSNYGYTF.